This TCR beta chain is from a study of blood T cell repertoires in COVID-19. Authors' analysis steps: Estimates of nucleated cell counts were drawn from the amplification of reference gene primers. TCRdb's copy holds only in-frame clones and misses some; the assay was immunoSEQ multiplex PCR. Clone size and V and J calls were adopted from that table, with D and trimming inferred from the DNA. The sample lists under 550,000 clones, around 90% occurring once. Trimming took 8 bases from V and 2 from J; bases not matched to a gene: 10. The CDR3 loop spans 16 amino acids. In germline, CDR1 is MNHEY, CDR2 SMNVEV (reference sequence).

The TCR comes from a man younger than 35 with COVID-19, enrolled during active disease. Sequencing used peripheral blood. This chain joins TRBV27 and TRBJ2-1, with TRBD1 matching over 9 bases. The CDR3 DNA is TGTGCCAGCTTTCGGGACAGGGTATTTGCCTACAATGAGCAGTTCTTC. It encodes CASFRDRVFAYNEQFF.